This T cell receptor (beta chain) was captured in a study of T cell changes during pregnancy in multiple sclerosis. Assay used: immunoSEQ multiplex PCR; TCRdb lists only in-frame clones, some missing. Altogether about 17,000 clones are present, approximately 85% being singletons, with the ten largest covering around 13%. Trimming at V came to 0 bases and at J to 7 bases, leaving 11 bases not matched to a gene. The CDR3 is 16 residues long. This chain joins TRBV5-3 and TRBJ2-7; 9 bases agree with TRBD1. TRBV5-3 is classed as an ORF, of uncertain function. The clonotype originates from a female donor in good health, enrolled as a control in a pregnancy study. The sample consisted of CD8+ T cells from peripheral blood mononuclear cells, taken after pregnancy. CDR3 sequence (DNA): TGTGCCAGAAGCTTGGCTGAAATGGACAGGGGCTATGAGCAGTACTTC. Its protein is CARSLAEMDRGYEQYF.